Listed here are 16 T cell receptor beta chains from one sample, sequenced in a study of immune evolution from preneoplasia to lung adenocarcinoma. Clones were read by immunoSEQ multiplex PCR, and TCRdb kept only the in-frame ones, dropping some. Among around 5,000 clones listed, approximately 90% were seen once. The material sequenced was FFPE invasive lung adenocarcinoma tissue. The receptors stem from a person aged 50 to 59 with lung adenocarcinoma.

The chain combines TRBV7-9 with TRBJ2-5, with 11 bases fitting TRBD2. Germline V gene lookup returns CDR1 SEHNR and CDR2 FQNEAQ (reference sequence). The CDR3 spans 16 residues. Trimming removed 5 bases from V and 1 base from J; junction bases left unmatched: 6. The CDR3 DNA sequence: TGTGCCAGCAGCCCCCGGCTAGCGGGAGGCCAAGAGACCCAGTACTTC. This gives the protein CASSPRLAGGQETQYF.

This chain links TRBV2 with TRBJ2-5; the D gene is possibly TRBD1 (6 bases). Germline V gene sequence: CDR1 SNHLY, CDR2 FYNNEI. V was shortened by 7 bases and J by 4 bases, with 13 bases between the two germline ends. CDR3 length: 13 residues. The CDR3 region has the DNA TGTGCCAGCACTAGGGACATAGCAGAGACCCAGTACTTC. It specifies CASTRDIAETQYF.

The CDR3 loop reads CAWIRGFGTEAFF. Here the CDR3 DNA reads TGTGCCTGGATAAGGGGTTTTGGCACTGAAGCTTTCTTT. The chain joins TRBV30 to TRBJ1-1, with D possibly TRBD1 on 5 matching bases. This CDR3 is built from 13 residues. Trimming took off 4 bases at V and 4 bases at J, with 13 bases between the two ends. CDR1 GTSNPN and CDR2 SVGIG come from the germline V gene (reference sequence).

The CDR3 bases are TGTGCCAGCACCCAGGCCGCGGACAGCCATAATCAGCCCCAGCATTTT. Its protein is CASTQAADSHNQPQHF. The chain employs TRBV28 and TRBJ1-5; D may be TRBD1 (6 bases). The length of the CDR3 is 16 residues. Germline loops: CDR1 MDHEN, CDR2 SYDVKM. Trimming took off 7 bases at V and 4 bases at J, with 20 bases between the two ends.

This clone is a singleton in its sample. The rearrangement uses TRBV4-1 and TRBJ1-1; D is possibly TRBD1 (6 bases). CDR3 length: 16 amino acids. Trimming stripped 1 base from V and 1 base from J, with 13 bases between. Germline V gene lookup returns CDR1 MGHRA and CDR2 YSYEKL. CDR3 DNA sequence: TGCGCCAGCAGCCAAGGAGGGGGGTTCGGGAACACTGAAGCTTTCTTT. This codes for CASSQGGGFGNTEAFF.

This sequence joins TRBV11-2 and TRBJ2-7, with 12 bases matching TRBD2. In germline, CDR1 is SGHAT, CDR2 FQNNGV. V lost 5 bases, J lost 4 bases, and 6 bases stayed unmatched. This CDR3 comprises 15 residues. CDR3 nucleotides: TGTGCCAGCAGCGTGGGACTAGCGGGTATGTACGAGCAGTACTTC. This encodes CASSVGLAGMYEQYF.

This rearrangement joins TRBV28 to TRBJ1-3; the match to TRBD1 covers 10 bases. CDR1 and CDR2 from the germline V gene are MDHEN and SYDVKM. This CDR3 region has 17 residues. Trimming cost V 4 bases and J 8 bases; bases outside gene matches: 14. The CDR3 here is CASSSPGQGSRGHTIYF. In nucleotides, the CDR3 is TGTGCCAGCAGTTCGCCGGGACAGGGGTCTCGGGGGCACACCATATATTTT.

This chain uses TRBV6-5 with TRBJ1-1; D is undetermined. Germline-derived CDR1 and CDR2 are MNHEY and SVGAGI. Trimming took off 2 bases at V and 5 bases at J, with 9 bases between the two ends. The CDR3 spans 13 residues. The CDR3 DNA sequence: TGTGCCAGCAGTTACGGGCGAGGGACTGAAGCTTTCTTT. It yields the protein CASSYGRGTEAFF.

The V gene is TRBV7-9, the J gene TRBJ1-4, with TRBD1 as a possible D gene (5 bases). The V end lost 4 bases, the J end lost 2 bases, and 8 bases lay between the germline ends. The CDR3 is 14 residues long. Germline CDR1 reads SEHNR; CDR2 reads FQNEAQ (reference sequence). CDR3 loop: CASSSGRTNEKLFF. For the CDR3, the DNA is TGTGCCAGCAGCTCAGGGCGCACTAATGAAAAACTGTTTTTT.

V usage is TRBV9 and J usage is TRBJ1-2; no clear D gene. The CDR3 is 13 amino acids. V dropped 0 bases and J dropped 1 base, with 4 bases sitting between them. Germline V gene data show CDR1 as SGDLS and CDR2 as YYNGEE. The DNA of the CDR3 is TGTGCCAGCAGCGTAGGTGATAACTATGGCTACACCTTC. Protein product: CASSVGDNYGYTF. Drawing the rest from reference TRBV9 and TRBJ1-2, the complete variable domain is DSGVTQTPKHLITATGQRVTLRCSPRSGDLSVYWYQQSLDQGLQFLIQYYNGEERAKGNILERFSAQQFPDLHSELNLSSLELGDSALYFCASSVGDNYGYTFGSGTRLTVV.

The rearrangement links TRBV9 to TRBJ1-4, with D tentatively TRBD1 (5 bases). V was shortened by 0 bases and J by 3 bases, with 9 bases between the two germline ends. Germline assignment: CDR1 SGDLS and CDR2 YYNGEE. This CDR3 contains 15 residues. CDR3 residues: CASSVEMGANEKLFF. The CDR3, as DNA: TGTGCCAGCAGCGTAGAGATGGGGGCTAATGAAAAACTGTTTTTT.

This chain connects TRBV6-6 to TRBJ1-2; D perhaps matches TRBD1 (5 bases). In germline, CDR1 is MNHNY, CDR2 SVGAGI (reference sequence). V was clipped by 5 bases and J by 4 bases, with 20 bases between them. The CDR3 is 16 amino acids. CDR3 in amino acids: CASSKRTLSRSYGYTF. CDR3 nucleotide sequence: TGTGCCAGCAGTAAACGGACATTATCTAGGAGCTATGGCTACACCTTC.

This sequence joins TRBV7-9 and TRBJ2-1, with 12 bases aligning to TRBD2. Germline V gene data show CDR1 as SEHNR and CDR2 as FQNEAQ (reference sequence). The CDR3 runs to 15 residues. V dropped 8 bases and J dropped 7; count of bases not matched to a gene: 9. CDR3 bases: TGTGCCAGCGGGCTAGCGGGAGGGCCAGGGAATGAGCAGTTCTTC. This encodes CASGLAGGPGNEQFF. The full variable domain, its missing parts supplied by reference TRBV7-9 and TRBJ2-1, is DTGVSQNPRHKITKRGQNVTFRCDPISEHNRLYWYRQTLGQGPEFLTYFQNEAQLEKSRLLSDRFSAERPKGSFSTLEIQRTEQGDSAMYLCASGLAGGPGNEQFFGPGTRLTVL.

The chain is built from TRBV5-1 and TRBJ2-5; no firm D call. Trimming shortened V by 1 base and J by 7 bases, and 5 bases separated the two germline ends. This CDR3 is built from 11 residues. Germline assignment: CDR1 SGHRS and CDR2 YFSETQ. CDR3 coding DNA: TGCGCCAGCAGCTTGTCTGGGACCCAGTACTTC. Translated: CASSLSGTQYF.

This clone was recorded once. CDR3 sequence: CASSLAPHREQYF. The CDR3, as DNA: TGTGCCAGCAGCTTAGCACCCCACAGGGAGCAGTACTTC. J is TRBJ2-7 and V is TRBV11-2, with TRBD1 as a possible D gene (5 bases). Germline V gene sequence: CDR1 SGHAT, CDR2 FQNNGV. The CDR3 spans 13 residues. The ends were cut back, 1 base at V and 7 bases at J, with 11 bases in the middle. The full variable domain, in which reference TRBV11-2 and TRBJ2-7 provide the parts outside the CDR3, is EAGVAQSPRYKIIEKRQSVAFWCNPISGHATLYWYQQILGQGPKLLIQFQNNGVVDDSQLPKDRFSAERLKGVDSTLKIQPAKLEDSAVYLCASSLAPHREQYFGPGTRLTVT.

The chain combines TRBV2 with TRBJ1-5; 7 nucleotides match TRBD1. The junction had 9 bases not matched to a gene; V was cut back by 7 bases and J by 3 bases. This CDR3 spans 15 amino acids. Germline lookup yields CDR1 SNHLY and CDR2 FYNNEI. The CDR3 DNA reads as TGTGCCAGCACCTATCGGACAGGTACCAATCAGCCCCAGCATTTT. It codes for CASTYRTGTNQPQHF.